This T cell receptor beta chain was observed in a study of shared T cell receptors in the human thymus. Data came from immunoSEQ multiplex PCR; TCRdb stores just in-frame clones and leaves some out. The sample consists of 640,000 or so clones, 70% to 90% of them appearing once. The germline V gene encodes CDR1 ENHRY and CDR2 SYGVKD. Trimming at V came to 5 bases and at J to 4 bases, leaving 13 bases not matched to a gene. There are 17 residues in the CDR3. This sample also appeared in a second study, on human thymus T cells. As reported in that work: Resections obtained during corrective heart surgery supplied the thymus tissue. Both thymic and peripheral blood repertoires showed apparently biased V and J usage.

The sample comprised thymocytes. The clonotype comes from a boy younger than two with a congenital heart defect. The chain joins TRBV10-3 to TRBJ2-5, with 10 bases aligning to TRBD2. CDR3 amino acids: CAISTGMGLATRETQYF. The DNA of the CDR3 is TGTGCCATCAGTACCGGGATGGGACTAGCGACAAGAGAGACCCAGTACTTC.